Below are 24 T cell receptor beta chains sequenced from a single sample in a study of identical twins (dated by TCRdb to 2016 to 2017). The method was 5' RACE. Sequencing relied on an Illumina HiSeq 2000. TCRdb redid the processing of the public reads, applying fastp at Q25 and MiXCR, and retained in-frame beta chains. Entries are consolidated by CDR3 protein sequence, retaining the most common genes and DNA. The table for this sample lists roughly 240,000 distinct CDR3 sequences; 6% to 8.5% of them were counted only once. About 5.6% of the sample goes to the ten largest clones. The sample was also linked to a second study, of yellow fever vaccine responses in identical twins.

Sequencing was carried out using CD8+ T cells sorted from blood. These TCRs come from a young woman in good health.

The CDR3: CASSFNPVYGYTF. Here the CDR3 DNA reads TGTGCCAGCAGCTTTAACCCGGTCTATGGCTACACCTTC. The genes are TRBV9 and TRBJ1-2; no clear D. The length of the CDR3 is 13 residues. Germline loops: CDR1 SGDLS, CDR2 YYNGEE. Trimming removed 4 bases at V and 4 bases at J, with 11 bases between.

The chain carries TRBV6-1 and TRBJ1-1, with a possible D match to TRBD1 (5 bases). V was pared by 10 bases and J by 5 bases, with 14 bases between. The germline CDR1 and CDR2 sequences are MNHNS and SASEGT. This CDR3 region has 12 residues. The CDR3 nucleotides read TGTGCCACCCGGGACGGCAGGACTGAAGCTTTCTTT. Protein sequence: CATRDGRTEAFF.

The chain couples TRBV28 to TRBJ2-1; 10 nucleotides align to TRBD2. Germline CDR1 MDHEN, CDR2 SYDVKM. This CDR3 contains 15 residues. The V and J ends lost 10 bases and 4 bases, in that order; junction bases with no gene match: 10. The chain's CDR3 is CAISSGTSAYNEQFF. The DNA of the CDR3 is TGTGCCATCTCGTCCGGGACTAGCGCATACAATGAGCAGTTCTTC.

This clonotype came up many times. The CDR3, as DNA: TGCGCCAGCAGCCTAGGTGGGGATTATAGCAATCAGCCCCAGCATTTT. This codes for CASSLGGDYSNQPQHF. The rearrangement uses TRBV5-1 and TRBJ1-5; D is unresolved. CDR3 length: 16 residues. Looked up from germline, CDR1 is SGHRS and CDR2 is YFSETQ. Trimming shortened V by 4 bases and J by 0 bases, and 14 bases separated the two germline ends. The whole variable domain, remainder taken from reference TRBV5-1 and TRBJ1-5, is KAGVTQTPRYLIKTRGQQVTLSCSPISGHRSVSWYQQTPGQGLQFLFEYFSETQRNKGNFPGRFSGRQFSNSRSEMNVSTLELGDSALYLCASSLGGDYSNQPQHFGDGTRLSIL.

This chain joins TRBV4-2 and TRBJ2-1; 10 nucleotides agree with TRBD2. Trimming cost V 1 base and J 7 bases; bases outside gene matches: 7. The CDR3 contains 16 residues. CDR1 is LGHNA, CDR2 YNFKEQ, per germline. The CDR3 loop is CASSQASGGGWNEQFF. CDR3 nucleotide sequence: TGTGCCAGCAGCCAAGCGAGCGGGGGGGGGTGGAATGAGCAGTTCTTC.

Many counts were recorded for this clonotype. J is TRBJ2-7 and V is TRBV7-8, with 8 bases aligning to TRBD2. Trimming took 7 bases from V and 0 from J; bases not matched to a gene: 11. Germline-derived CDR1 and CDR2 are SGHVS and FQNEAQ. This CDR3 is built from 16 residues. CDR3 nucleotide sequence: TGTGCCAGCACCCTTAGTACAGCGGGGGCCTCCTACGAGCAGTACTTC. It translates to CASTLSTAGASYEQYF.

The J gene is TRBJ2-2, the V gene TRBV20-1, with D perhaps TRBD1 (5 bases). Trimming cost V 6 bases and J 6 bases, with 11 bases left between them. The length of the CDR3 is 12 residues. Germline V CDR1 and CDR2: DFQATT, SNEGSKA (reference sequence). CDR3 in amino acids: CSAPGRAGELFF. In DNA, the CDR3 is TGCAGTGCCCCAGGCAGGGCCGGGGAGCTGTTTTTT.

This chain uses TRBV28 with TRBJ2-7; D might be TRBD1 or TRBD2, each matching 5 bases. CDR3 length: 13 amino acids. Germline V lookup: CDR1 MDHEN, CDR2 SYDVKM. V shed 4 bases and J shed 6 bases, with 13 bases lying between them. The CDR3: CASSSGTSLEQYF. The CDR3 DNA reads TGTGCCAGCAGTTCTGGGACCTCCCTCGAGCAGTACTTC.

V is TRBV24-1 and J is TRBJ1-5, with 7 bases fitting TRBD1. V lost 3 bases and J lost 0; bases outside the gene matches: 4. The V gene's germline CDR1 is KGHDR and CDR2 SFDVKD. This CDR3 contains 16 residues. CDR3 bases: TGTGCCACCAGTGATGGGACAGCAAATAGCAATCAGCCCCAGCATTTT. As protein: CATSDGTANSNQPQHF.

The chain employs TRBV27 and TRBJ2-1; D not certain. CDR1 and CDR2 (germline): MNHEY, SMNVEV (reference sequence). The V and J ends lost 2 bases and 3 bases respectively, with 11 bases between them. This CDR3 has 15 amino acids. The CDR3 reads CASSLQVTYYNEQFF. The DNA of the CDR3 is TGTGCCAGCAGTTTACAAGTCACCTACTACAATGAGCAGTTCTTC.

The rearrangement uses TRBV5-4 and TRBJ2-7, with 7 bases lining up with TRBD1. CDR1 and CDR2 (germline): SGHNT, YYREEE (reference sequence). This CDR3 is built from 16 residues. The J segment lost 4 bases and the V segment lost 4 bases, leaving 14 bases of the junction unmatched. CDR3 coding DNA: TGTGCCAGCAGCCGTGGTGTCGACAGGGAAATATACGAGCAGTACGTC. Translation: CASSRGVDREIYEQYV.

This chain uses TRBV27 with TRBJ2-5; possibly TRBD2 for D (6 bases). Germline V gene lookup returns CDR1 MNHEY and CDR2 SMNVEV (reference sequence). There are 13 residues in the CDR3. Between the trimmed V and J ends, which lost 5 bases and 5 bases, there was a span of 12 bases. The CDR3 DNA follows: TGTGCCAGCAGTCTGACTAGGCTGGAGACCCAGTACTTC. Its translation: CASSLTRLETQYF.

The chain joins TRBV27 to TRBJ2-1; D not resolved. Between the trimmed V and J ends, which lost 0 bases and 4 bases, there was a span of 7 bases. Germline assignment: CDR1 MNHEY and CDR2 SMNVEV (reference sequence). This CDR3 is 14 amino acids long. The CDR3 sequence is CASSLSSLYNEQFF. CDR3 sequence (DNA): TGTGCCAGCAGTTTATCGAGCCTTTACAATGAGCAGTTCTTC.

This clonotype was observed a single time. The J gene is TRBJ2-6, the V gene TRBV7-2; weak D call: TRBD2 (7 bases). The V gene's germline CDR1 is SGHTA and CDR2 FQGNSA. The V gene lost 11 bases and the J gene lost 4 bases, with 12 bases spanning the gap. The CDR3 runs 13 residues. The CDR3 protein is CAARGAGANVLTF. The CDR3 nucleotides are TGTGCCGCCCGGGGGGCGGGGGCCAACGTCCTGACTTTC.

The rearrangement links TRBV13 to TRBJ1-2; 8 nucleotides line up with TRBD1. Germline-derived CDR1 and CDR2 are PRHDT and FYEKMQ (reference sequence). The CDR3 has 15 amino acids. V shed 2 bases and J 2 bases; nucleotides not matched to a gene: 4. CDR3 region: CASSLQGAENYGYTF. CDR3 DNA sequence: TGTGCCAGCAGCTTACAGGGGGCTGAAAACTATGGCTACACCTTC.

This clonotype has just a few counts. The chain recombines TRBV11-2 with TRBJ2-3; TRBD1 or TRBD2 may be the D gene (5 bases each). Deletions cut 5 bases from V and 0 bases from J, with 12 bases between. The CDR3 contains 15 residues. The germline gives CDR1 SGHAT, CDR2 FQNNGV. For the CDR3, the DNA is TGTGCCAGCAGCCTTTCTGGGGACAGCACAGATACGCAGTATTTT. It is translated as CASSLSGDSTDTQYF.

This rearrangement joins TRBV7-9 to TRBJ2-1; D uncertain. Germline assignment: CDR1 SEHNR and CDR2 FQNEAQ (reference sequence). V was shortened by 5 bases and J by 7 bases, with 18 bases between the two germline ends. CDR3 length: 15 residues. CDR3 protein: CASSPMRTGLNEQFF. For the CDR3, the DNA is TGTGCCAGCAGCCCAATGAGGACGGGTCTAAATGAGCAGTTCTTC.

This clonotype was recorded at least ten times. The chain has TRBV29-1 and TRBJ2-2, with D unclear. V gave up 4 bases and J gave up 0 bases, with 6 bases separating them. Germline assignment: CDR1 SQVTM and CDR2 ANQGSEA. There are 13 residues in the CDR3. CDR3 sequence reads: CSVVRPNTGELFF. For the CDR3, the DNA is TGCAGCGTTGTGCGGCCGAACACCGGGGAGCTGTTTTTT.

This clonotype was recorded at least ten times. The chain employs TRBV24-1 and TRBJ2-7; the match to TRBD1 covers 8 bases. The CDR3 has 16 amino acids. The trim removed 3 bases at V and 3 bases at J, leaving 9 bases unmatched. Germline CDR1 KGHDR, CDR2 SFDVKD. CDR3 loop: CATSDGTGTGRYEQYF. The CDR3 nucleotides are TGTGCCACCAGTGATGGGACCGGGACAGGCCGCTACGAGCAGTACTTC.

V gene TRBV27 combines with J gene TRBJ2-1; D is undetermined. The CDR3 has 13 amino acids. Trimming removed 6 bases at V and 1 base at J, with 7 bases between. Per germline, CDR1 MNHEY and CDR2 SMNVEV (reference sequence). This chain's CDR3 is CASSHNSYNEQFF. Written as DNA, the CDR3 is TGTGCCAGCAGCCATAATTCCTACAATGAGCAGTTCTTC.

The chain uses TRBV5-5 and TRBJ2-1, with TRBD2 as a possible D gene (6 bases). The CDR3 spans 16 residues. The ends were cut back, 4 bases at V and 6 bases at J, with 20 bases in the middle. Germline V gene sequence: CDR1 SGHKS, CDR2 YYEKEE (reference sequence). CDR3 sequence reads: CASSPRLVNRGNEQFF. The CDR3 nucleotides are TGTGCCAGCAGCCCCAGACTAGTTAACCGCGGCAATGAGCAGTTCTTC.

This clonotype came up many times. V usage is TRBV13 and J usage is TRBJ1-1; possibly TRBD1 for D (6 bases). The CDR3 is 15 amino acids. Trimming removed 1 base from V and 0 bases from J, with 9 bases in between. The V gene's germline CDR1 is PRHDT and CDR2 FYEKMQ (reference sequence). The CDR3 DNA sequence: TGTGCCAGCAGCTTAGACGGACAGATGAACACTGAAGCTTTCTTT. Translating it yields CASSLDGQMNTEAFF.

This clonotype appeared many times. V is TRBV29-1 and J is TRBJ1-2, with D unclear. V was cut by 1 base and J by 4 bases, with 10 bases left in between. The germline gives CDR1 SQVTM, CDR2 ANQGSEA. This CDR3 is built from 13 residues. For the CDR3, the DNA is TGCAGCGTTGAAGGTGACGAGGGCTATGGCTACACCTTC. Translation gives CSVEGDEGYGYTF. Full variable domain (outside the CDR3, taken from reference TRBV29-1 and TRBJ1-2): SAVISQKPSRDICQRGTSLTIQCQVDSQVTMMFWYRQQPGQSLTLIATANQGSEATYESGFVIDKFPISRPNLTFSTLTVSNMSPEDSSIYLCSVEGDEGYGYTFGSGTRLTVV.

This clonotype has ten or more counts. V and J are TRBV12-3 or TRBV12-4 and TRBJ2-2, with a weak D call TRBD2 (5 bases). There are 13 residues in the CDR3. V lost 5 bases, J lost 3 bases, and 7 bases lay in between. The CDR3 sequence is CASSTDYTGELFF. CDR3 DNA sequence: TGTGCCAGCAGTACGGACTACACCGGGGAGCTGTTTTTT.